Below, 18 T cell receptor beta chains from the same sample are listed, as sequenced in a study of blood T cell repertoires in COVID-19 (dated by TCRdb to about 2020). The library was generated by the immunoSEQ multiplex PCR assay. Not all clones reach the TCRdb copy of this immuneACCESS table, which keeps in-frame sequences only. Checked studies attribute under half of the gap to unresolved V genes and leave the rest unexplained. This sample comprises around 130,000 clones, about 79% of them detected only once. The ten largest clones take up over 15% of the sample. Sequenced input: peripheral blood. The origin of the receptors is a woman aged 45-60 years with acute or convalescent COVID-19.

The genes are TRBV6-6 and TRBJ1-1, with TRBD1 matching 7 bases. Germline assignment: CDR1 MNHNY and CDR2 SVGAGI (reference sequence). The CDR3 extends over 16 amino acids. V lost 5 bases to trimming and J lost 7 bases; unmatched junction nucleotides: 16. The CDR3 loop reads CASSNRGGLAGGEAFF. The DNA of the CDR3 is TGTGCCAGCAGTAACAGGGGCGGCCTTGCCGGCGGTGAAGCTTTCTTT.

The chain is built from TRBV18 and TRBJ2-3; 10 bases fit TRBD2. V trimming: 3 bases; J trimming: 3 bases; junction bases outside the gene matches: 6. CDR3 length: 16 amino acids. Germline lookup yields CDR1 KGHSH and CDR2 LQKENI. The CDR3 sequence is CASSPVASGGTDTQYF. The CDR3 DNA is TGTGCCAGCTCACCGGTTGCTAGCGGGGGAACAGATACGCAGTATTTT. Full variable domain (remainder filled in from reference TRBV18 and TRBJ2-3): NAGVMQNPRHLVRRRGQEARLRCSPMKGHSHVYWYRQLPEEGLKFMVYLQKENIIDESGMPKERFSAEFPKEGPSILRIQQVVRGDSAAYFCASSPVASGGTDTQYFGPGTRLTVL.

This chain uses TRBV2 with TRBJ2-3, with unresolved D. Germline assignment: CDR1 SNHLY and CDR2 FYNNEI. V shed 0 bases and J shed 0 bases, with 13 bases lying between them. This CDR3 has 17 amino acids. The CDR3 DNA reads TGTGCCAGCAGTGAAGCTGGGCGCCCTCTTAGCACAGATACGCAGTATTTT. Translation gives CASSEAGRPLSTDTQYF.

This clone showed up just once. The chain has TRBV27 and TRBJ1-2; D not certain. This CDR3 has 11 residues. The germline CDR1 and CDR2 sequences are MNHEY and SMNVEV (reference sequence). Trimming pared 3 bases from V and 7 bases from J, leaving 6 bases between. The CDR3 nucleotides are TGTGCCAGCAGTTTGGAGAGTGGCTACACCTTC. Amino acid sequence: CASSLESGYTF.

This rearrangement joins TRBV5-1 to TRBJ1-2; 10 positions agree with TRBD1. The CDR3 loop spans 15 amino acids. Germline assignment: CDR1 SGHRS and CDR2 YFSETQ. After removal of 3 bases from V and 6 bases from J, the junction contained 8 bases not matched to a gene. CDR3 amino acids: CASSSYAGTGDGYTF. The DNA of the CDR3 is TGCGCCAGCAGCTCATACGCCGGGACAGGGGATGGCTACACCTTC.

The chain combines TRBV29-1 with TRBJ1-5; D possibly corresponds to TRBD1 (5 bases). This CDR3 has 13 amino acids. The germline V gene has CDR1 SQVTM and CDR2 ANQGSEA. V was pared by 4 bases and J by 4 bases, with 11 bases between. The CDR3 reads CSVVLGANQPQHF. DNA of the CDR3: TGCAGCGTTGTTCTAGGGGCTAATCAGCCCCAGCATTTT. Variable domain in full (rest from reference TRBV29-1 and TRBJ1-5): SAVISQKPSRDICQRGTSLTIQCQVDSQVTMMFWYRQQPGQSLTLIATANQGSEATYESGFVIDKFPISRPNLTFSTLTVSNMSPEDSSIYLCSVVLGANQPQHFGDGTRLSIL.

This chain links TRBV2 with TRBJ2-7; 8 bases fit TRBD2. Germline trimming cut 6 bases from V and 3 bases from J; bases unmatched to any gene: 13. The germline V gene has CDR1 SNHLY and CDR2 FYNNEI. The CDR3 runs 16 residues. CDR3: CASSVPISGGDYEQYF. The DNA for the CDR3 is TGTGCCAGCAGCGTACCAATAAGCGGGGGCGACTACGAGCAGTACTTC.

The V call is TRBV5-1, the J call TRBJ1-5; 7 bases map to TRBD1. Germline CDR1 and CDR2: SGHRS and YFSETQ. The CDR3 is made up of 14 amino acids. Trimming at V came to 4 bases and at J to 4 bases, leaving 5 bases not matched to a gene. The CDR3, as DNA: TGCGCCAGCAGCACCACAGGGGAAAATCAGCCCCAGCATTTT. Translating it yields CASSTTGENQPQHF.

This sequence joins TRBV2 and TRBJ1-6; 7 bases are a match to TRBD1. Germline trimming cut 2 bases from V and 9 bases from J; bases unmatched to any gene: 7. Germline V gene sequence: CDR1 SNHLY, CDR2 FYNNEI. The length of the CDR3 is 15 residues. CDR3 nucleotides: TGTGCCAGCAGTGAAAGACAGGGATTAGGTTCACCCCTCCACTTT. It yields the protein CASSERQGLGSPLHF.

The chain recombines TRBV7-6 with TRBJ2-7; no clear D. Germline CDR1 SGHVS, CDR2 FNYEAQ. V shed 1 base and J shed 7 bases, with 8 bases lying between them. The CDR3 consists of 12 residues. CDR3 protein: CASSLGGREQYF. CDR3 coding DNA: TGTGCCAGCAGCTTAGGCGGCAGAGAGCAGTACTTC.

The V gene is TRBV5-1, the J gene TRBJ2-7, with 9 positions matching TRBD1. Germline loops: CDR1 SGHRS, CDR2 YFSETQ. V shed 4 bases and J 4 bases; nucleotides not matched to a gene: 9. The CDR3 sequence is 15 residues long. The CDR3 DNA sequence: TGCGCCAGCAGCATTTCGGGACAGGGACTTTACGAGCAGTACTTC. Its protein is CASSISGQGLYEQYF.

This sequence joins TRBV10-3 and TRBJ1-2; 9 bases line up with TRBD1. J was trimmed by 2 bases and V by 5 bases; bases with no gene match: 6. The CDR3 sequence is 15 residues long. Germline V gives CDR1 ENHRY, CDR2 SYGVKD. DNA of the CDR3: TGTGCCATCAGTCTGTTACAGGGGGCGAACTATGGCTACACCTTC. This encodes CAISLLQGANYGYTF.

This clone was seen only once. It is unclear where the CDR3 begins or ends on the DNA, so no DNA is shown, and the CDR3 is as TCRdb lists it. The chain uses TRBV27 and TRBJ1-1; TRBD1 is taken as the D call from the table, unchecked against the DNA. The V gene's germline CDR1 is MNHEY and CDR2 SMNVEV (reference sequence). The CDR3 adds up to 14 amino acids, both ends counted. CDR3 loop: CASSFLAGNTEAFF.

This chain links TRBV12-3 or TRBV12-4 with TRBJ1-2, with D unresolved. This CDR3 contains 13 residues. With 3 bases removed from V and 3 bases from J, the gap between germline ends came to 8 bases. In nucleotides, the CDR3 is TGTGCCAGCAGTTTGGAGGGATACTATGGCTACACCTTC. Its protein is CASSLEGYYGYTF.

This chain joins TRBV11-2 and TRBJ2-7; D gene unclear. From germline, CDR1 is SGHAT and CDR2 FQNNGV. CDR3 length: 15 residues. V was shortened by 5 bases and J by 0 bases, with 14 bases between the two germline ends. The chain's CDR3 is CASSPLTTHSYEQYF. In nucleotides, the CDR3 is TGTGCCAGCAGCCCACTTACTACCCACTCCTACGAGCAGTACTTC.

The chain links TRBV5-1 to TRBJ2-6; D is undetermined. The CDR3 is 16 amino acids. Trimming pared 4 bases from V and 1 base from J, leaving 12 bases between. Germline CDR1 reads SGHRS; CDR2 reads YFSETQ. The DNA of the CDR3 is TGCGCCAGCAGCACCTTGGGCATATCTGGGGCCAACGTCCTGACTTTC. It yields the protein CASSTLGISGANVLTF.

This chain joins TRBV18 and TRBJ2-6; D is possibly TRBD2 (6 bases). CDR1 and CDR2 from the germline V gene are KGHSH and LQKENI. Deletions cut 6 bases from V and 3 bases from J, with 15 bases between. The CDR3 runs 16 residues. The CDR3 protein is CASSRSTSSGANVLTF. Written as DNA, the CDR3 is TGTGCCAGCTCCCGTTCGACTAGTAGTGGGGCCAACGTCCTGACTTTC.

The CDR3 reads CASSFDRGNNSPLHF. CDR3 sequence (DNA): TGTGCCAGCAGTTTCGACAGGGGAAATAATTCACCCCTCCACTTT. The chain combines TRBV6-6 with TRBJ1-6, with 8 positions matching TRBD1. V trimming: 4 bases; J trimming: 5 bases; junction bases outside the gene matches: 4. Germline CDR1 is MNHNY and CDR2 is SVGAGI (reference sequence). The CDR3 contains 15 residues.